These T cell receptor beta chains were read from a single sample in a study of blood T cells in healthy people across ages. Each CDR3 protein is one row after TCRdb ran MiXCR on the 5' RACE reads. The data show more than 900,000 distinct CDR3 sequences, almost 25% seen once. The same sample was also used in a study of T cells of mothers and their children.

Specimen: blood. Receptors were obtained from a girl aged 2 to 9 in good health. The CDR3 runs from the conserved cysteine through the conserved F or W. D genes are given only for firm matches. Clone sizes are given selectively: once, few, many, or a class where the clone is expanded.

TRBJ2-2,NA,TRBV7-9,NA,TGTGCCAGCAGCGGCCCCGCCGACAGGCGACCGAACACCGGGGAGCTGTTTTTT,CASSGPADRRPNTGELFF
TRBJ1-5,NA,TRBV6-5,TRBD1,TGTGCCAGCAGGGCAGGGGGCCAGGATCAGCCCCAGCATTTT,CASRAGGQDQPQHF
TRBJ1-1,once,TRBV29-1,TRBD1,TGCAGCGTTGAAATCGCGGCGGACAGGGCGAACACTGAAGCTTTCTTT,CSVEIAADRANTEAFF
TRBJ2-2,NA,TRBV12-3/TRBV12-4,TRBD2,TGTGCCAGCAGTCTAGCGGGAGATTTGAACACCGGGGAGCTGTTTTTT,CASSLAGDLNTGELFF
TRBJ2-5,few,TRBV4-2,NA,TGTGCCAGCAGCCAAGATTCAGCAGATCAGTTACGTCCGGGGTCATTCGGAGAGACCCAGTACTTC,CASSQDSADQLRPGSFGETQYF
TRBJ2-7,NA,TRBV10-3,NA,TGTGCCATCAGTGAAGGACCCCTGGAGCAGTACTTC,CAISEGPLEQYF
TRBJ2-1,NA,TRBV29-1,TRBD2,TGCAGCGCCCAGCGGGAGGGCCGAGGAAATGAGCAGTTCTTC,CSAQREGRGNEQFF
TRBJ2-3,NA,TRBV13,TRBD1,TGTGCCAGCAGCTACTGGACAGGGCAGGCGCAGTATTTT,CASSYWTGQAQYF
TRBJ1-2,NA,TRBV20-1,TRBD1,TGCAGTGCTACGGGACAGGCCCCCGGAGGCTATGGCTACACCTTC,CSATGQAPGGYGYTF
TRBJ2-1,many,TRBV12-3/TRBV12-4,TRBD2,TGTGCCAGCAGCCTATGGGGACTAGCGGGAGGAGACGAGCAGTTCTTC,CASSLWGLAGGDEQFF
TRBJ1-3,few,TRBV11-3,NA,TGTGCCAGCAGCTCTCCAATATGGTCCCCCGGAAACACCATATATTTT,CASSSPIWSPGNTIYF
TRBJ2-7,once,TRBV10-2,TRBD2,TGCGCCAGCAGTGGGAGCGGGGGGGGGCAGTACTTC,CASSGSGGGQYF
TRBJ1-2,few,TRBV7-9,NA,TGTGCCAGCAGCGACGCGGGCGGCGGCTACACCTTC,CASSDAGGGYTF
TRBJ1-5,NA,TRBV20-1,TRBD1,TGCAGTGCGTCCGGGACAGAAGCTTCCAATCAGCCCCAGCATTTT,CSASGTEASNQPQHF
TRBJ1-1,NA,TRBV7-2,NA,TGTGCCAGCAGCTTAGGGGCACGGGGGGCGCGCACTGAAGCTTTCTTT,CASSLGARGARTEAFF
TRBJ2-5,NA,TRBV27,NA,TGTGCCAGCAGCTCCTGGGACCTAGAGACCCAGTACTTC,CASSSWDLETQYF
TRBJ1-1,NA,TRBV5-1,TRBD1,TGCGCCAGCAGCTCACAGGGGGATAAAGAAGCTTTCTTT,CASSSQGDKEAFF
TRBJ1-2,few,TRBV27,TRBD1,TGTGCCAGCAGTAATTCAGGGGGCGGCTACACCTTC,CASSNSGGGYTF
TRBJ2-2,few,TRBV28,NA,TGTGCCAGCAGTTCCCGTGCGGCAGGGGCGAACGCCGGGGAGCTGTTTTTT,CASSSRAAGANAGELFF
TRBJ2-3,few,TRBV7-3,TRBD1,TGTGCCAGCAGTTACATGGGACAGGCATCAGATACGCAGTATTTT,CASSYMGQASDTQYF
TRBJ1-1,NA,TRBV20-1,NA,TGCAGTGCTAGAGGGGGTCGCGGGAACACTGAAGCTTTCTTT,CSARGGRGNTEAFF
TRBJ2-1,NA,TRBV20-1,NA,TGCAGTGCTAGAGATCGGGATTCACTGCCCCCGAGCTCCTACAATGAGCAGTTCTTC,CSARDRDSLPPSSYNEQFF
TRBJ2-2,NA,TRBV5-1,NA,TGCGCCAGCAGCTTGATGAGGACCTCGAACACCGGGGAGCTGTTTTTT,CASSLMRTSNTGELFF
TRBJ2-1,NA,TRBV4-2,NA,TGTGCCAGCAGCCAAGATAGTCTAGCCCCCAATGAGCAGTTCTTC,CASSQDSLAPNEQFF
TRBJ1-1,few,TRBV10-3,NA,TGTGCCATCTCGGGGTTGAACACTGAAGCTTTCTTT,CAISGLNTEAFF
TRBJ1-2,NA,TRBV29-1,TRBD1,TGCAGCGTTGAGGAGACAGGGACGTTCTATGGCTACACCTTC,CSVEETGTFYGYTF
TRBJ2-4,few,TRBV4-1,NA,TGCGCCAGCAGCCTCTTCCTCGGTCCTACAAATATTCAGTACTTC,CASSLFLGPTNIQYF
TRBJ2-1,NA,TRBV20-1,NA,TGCAGCGCACGGGGGGCAGATTGGAATGAGCAGTTCTTC,CSARGADWNEQFF
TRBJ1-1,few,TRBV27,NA,TGTGCCAGCAGTCAGAGGGGGGGGGTCACTGAAGCTTTCTTT,CASSQRGGVTEAFF
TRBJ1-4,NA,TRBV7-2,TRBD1,TGTGCCAGCAGCGCCGACAGGGACGAAAAACTGTTTTTT,CASSADRDEKLFF
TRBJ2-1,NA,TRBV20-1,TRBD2,TGCAGTGCTAGAGATTTAGCGGGGGGGTCATTTTACAATGAGCAGTTCTTC,CSARDLAGGSFYNEQFF
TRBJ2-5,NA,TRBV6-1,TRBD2,TGTGCCAGCAGCCCCCCGGCGAGCGGGGATCAAGAGACCCAGTACTTC,CASSPPASGDQETQYF
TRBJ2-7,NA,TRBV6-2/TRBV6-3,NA,TGTGCCCGCAGTTACGAGGCAACCTACGAGCAGTACTTC,CARSYEATYEQYF
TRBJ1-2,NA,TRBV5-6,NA,TGTGCCAGCAGCCGGCTAGACAGGTTATCGGGTGGCTACACCTTC,CASSRLDRLSGGYTF
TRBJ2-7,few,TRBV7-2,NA,TGTGCCAGCAGCCCCTGGACGGTCTCCTACGAGCAGTACTTC,CASSPWTVSYEQYF
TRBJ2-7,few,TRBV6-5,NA,TGTGCCAGCAGTTACTCACCTGGCGAGCAGTACTTC,CASSYSPGEQYF
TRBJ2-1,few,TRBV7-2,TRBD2,TGTGCCAGCAGAGCCGGGAGGGCGGCGTATGAGCAGTTCTTC,CASRAGRAAYEQFF
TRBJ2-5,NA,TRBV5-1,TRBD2,TGCGCCAGCAGCTTGGAGACGGGGGGGGAGACCCAGCACTTC,CASSLETGGETQHF
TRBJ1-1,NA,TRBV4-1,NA,TGCGCCAGCAGCCAAGTTTACGCAGGAGAAGCTTTCTTT,CASSQVYAGEAFF
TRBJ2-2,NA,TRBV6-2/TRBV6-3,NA,TGTGCCAACGGCAGGTACACCGGGGAGCTGTTTTTT,CANGRYTGELFF
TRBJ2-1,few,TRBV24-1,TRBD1,TGTGCCACCAGTGATCCTCTTGCGGTAGGGGGCGAACATACATTCAATGACCAGTTCTTC,CATSDPLAVGGEHTFNDQFF
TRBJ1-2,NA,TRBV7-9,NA,TGTGCCAGCAGCTTAGTTGAGGGTAAAAACTATGGCTACACCTTC,CASSLVEGKNYGYTF
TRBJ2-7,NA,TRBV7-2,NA,TGTGCCAGCAGCTCCTGGGATCACCACGAGCAGTACTTC,CASSSWDHHEQYF
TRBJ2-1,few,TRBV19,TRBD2,TGTGCCAGTAAACTAGCGGGGGGCTCATCCTACAATGAGCAGTTCTTC,CASKLAGGSSYNEQFF
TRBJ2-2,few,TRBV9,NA,TGTGCCAGCAGCGTCGATCTAGAAAACACCGGGGAGCTGTTTTTT,CASSVDLENTGELFF
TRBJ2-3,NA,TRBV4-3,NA,TGCGCCAGCAGCCAAGTAGGGACATTCGGCACAGATACGCAGTATTTT,CASSQVGTFGTDTQYF
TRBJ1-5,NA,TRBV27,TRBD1,TGTGCCGGCAGTTTAACGGGACAGGGTGGGAATCAGCCCCAGCATTTT,CAGSLTGQGGNQPQHF
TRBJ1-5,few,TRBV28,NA,TGTGCCAGCAGTTTTAGCGCATCAGGAAATCAGCCCCAGCATTTT,CASSFSASGNQPQHF
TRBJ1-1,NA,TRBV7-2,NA,TGTGCCAGCAGCTTGGAAAGGGCTTTGAACACTGAAGCTTTCTTT,CASSLERALNTEAFF
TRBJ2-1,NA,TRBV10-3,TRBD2,TGTGCCATCAGATTATTAGCGGGATCTACAGAGCAGTTCTTC,CAIRLLAGSTEQFF
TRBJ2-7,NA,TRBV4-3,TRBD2,TGCGCCAGCAGCCCGGGACTAGGTCCCGGGGAGCAGTACTTC,CASSPGLGPGEQYF
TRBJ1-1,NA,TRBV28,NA,TGTGCCAGCAGTTTACAGGGACCGTCAGCTTTCTTT,CASSLQGPSAFF
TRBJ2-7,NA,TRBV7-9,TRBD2,TGTGCCAGCAGCTTCGGACTAGCGGGGTCCGAGCAGTACTTC,CASSFGLAGSEQYF
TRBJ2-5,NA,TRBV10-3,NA,TGTGCCATCAGTGAGTCGATGGGGGAGACCCAGTACTTC,CAISESMGETQYF
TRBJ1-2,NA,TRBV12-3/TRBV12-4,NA,TGTGCCAGCAGTCAAATTCTACTGCGGGGCTACACCTTC,CASSQILLRGYTF